Shown below are 17 T cell receptor beta chains from a single sample sequenced in a study of CD8 T cells in Susac syndrome. Reverse transcription of roughly 0.45 to 1 ug RNA used random hexamers. Via MiXCR, TCRdb re-called the immunoSEQ multiplex PCR reads, giving one row per CDR3 protein. The sample contains about 400,000 distinct CDR3 sequences, roughly 85% of which appear only once. The specimen sequenced was CD8+ T cells from PBMCs. The receptors originated from a human donor with multiple sclerosis.

The genes are TRBV28 and TRBJ2-7; D gene uncertain. Trimming stripped 2 bases from V and 4 bases from J, with 9 bases between. Germline values: CDR1 MDHEN, CDR2 SYDVKM. The CDR3 contains 13 residues. CDR3 loop: CASSLPDGYEQYF. The CDR3 coding sequence is TGTGCCAGCAGTTTACCGGATGGGTACGAGCAGTACTTC.

The CDR3 coding sequence is TGTGCCAGTAGTCGACCCATAGCGGGAGGTGAAGAGACCCAGTACTTC. This encodes CASSRPIAGGEETQYF. The V call is TRBV19, the J call TRBJ2-5, with 10 nucleotides matching TRBD2. The V and J ends lost 5 bases and 3 bases, in that order; junction bases with no gene match: 9. This CDR3 comprises 16 residues. Germline assignment: CDR1 LNHDA and CDR2 SQIVND (reference sequence).

The V and J genes are TRBV5-1 and TRBJ2-2; TRBD2 matches at 7 bases. CDR1 is SGHRS, CDR2 YFSETQ, per germline. CDR3 size: 15 residues. The J segment lost 6 bases and the V segment lost 3 bases, leaving 8 bases of the junction unmatched. CDR3 nucleotide sequence: TGCGCCAGCAGCTCCGAGGTAGCGGGCCCCGGGGAGCTGTTTTTT. Translated: CASSSEVAGPGELFF.

CDR3 loop: CASSPGLGALNEQFF. The CDR3 bases are TGTGCCAGCAGTCCGGGACTAGGGGCCCTCAATGAGCAGTTCTTC. V gene TRBV27 combines with J gene TRBJ2-1, with TRBD2 matching over 8 bases. The CDR3 covers 15 residues. Germline CDR1 and CDR2: MNHEY and SMNVEV (reference sequence). V shed 5 bases and J 6 bases; nucleotides not matched to a gene: 9.

The gene calls are TRBV20-1 and TRBJ2-1, with 10 bases fitting TRBD2. The CDR3 sequence is 16 residues long. Germline trimming cut 0 bases from V and 8 bases from J; bases unmatched to any gene: 10. Germline CDR1 reads DFQATT; CDR2 reads SNEGSKA (reference sequence). This CDR3 reads CSAREASGGYHDEQFF. DNA for the CDR3: TGCAGTGCTAGAGAGGCTAGCGGGGGTTACCATGATGAGCAGTTCTTC.

The chain joins TRBV6-5 to TRBJ2-2; the D gene is possibly TRBD1 (6 bases). The CDR3 covers 17 residues. The V gene's germline CDR1 is MNHEY and CDR2 SVGAGI. V was pared by 1 base and J by 6 bases, with 18 bases between. The CDR3 coding sequence is TGTGCCAGCAGTTACTTAGGGCCCCAGGGGCGGGCCGGGGAGCTGTTTTTT. This gives the protein CASSYLGPQGRAGELFF.

This clonotype was counted between two and nine times. The V and J genes are TRBV18 and TRBJ2-7; TRBD2 might be the D (5 bases). The CDR3 extends over 15 amino acids. Trimming pared 0 bases from V and 5 bases from J, leaving 14 bases between. CDR1 KGHSH and CDR2 LQKENI come from the germline V gene. The chain's CDR3 is CASSPPREQSHEQYF. As DNA, the CDR3 is TGTGCCAGCTCACCACCGAGGGAACAGTCTCACGAGCAGTACTTC.

The chain carries TRBV27 and TRBJ2-7, with 9 bases aligning to TRBD2. From germline, CDR1 is MNHEY and CDR2 SMNVEV (reference sequence). The CDR3 is made up of 13 amino acids. The V gene end was trimmed by 4 bases and the J gene end by 3 bases; junction bases not matched to a gene: 1. The DNA for the CDR3 is TGTGCCAGCAGTTGGACTAGCGACTACGAGCAGTACTTC. Translation: CASSWTSDYEQYF.

The chain recombines TRBV5-1 with TRBJ2-5; a weak D match, TRBD2 (6 bases). V gave up 4 bases and J gave up 5 bases, with 18 bases separating them. The CDR3 sequence is 15 residues long. Germline V gives CDR1 SGHRS, CDR2 YFSETQ. For the CDR3, the DNA is TGCGCCAGCAGCCAAATTAGCGGAGCCGGGGAGACCCAGTACTTC. This encodes CASSQISGAGETQYF.

The chain recombines TRBV19 with TRBJ1-5; D unclear. Germline V gene data show CDR1 as LNHDA and CDR2 as SQIVND (reference sequence). The CDR3 is 15 amino acids. V lost 3 bases and J 0 bases, leaving 9 bases between the germline ends. For the CDR3, the DNA is TGTGCCAGTAGTATCAAGGGATATAGCAATCAGCCCCAGCATTTT. Its translation: CASSIKGYSNQPQHF.

The rearrangement joins TRBV6-1 to TRBJ2-2; 9 bases are a match to TRBD1. The CDR3 length is 15 residues. V lost 3 bases and J lost 6; bases outside the gene matches: 5. Germline V gives CDR1 MNHNS, CDR2 SASEGT. In DNA form, the CDR3 reads TGTGCCAGCAGTGACGGGACAGGGCCGGCCGGGGAGCTGTTTTTT. It encodes CASSDGTGPAGELFF.

The table lists this clonotype with a count of one. The chain links TRBV12-5 to TRBJ2-2, with 11 nucleotides matching TRBD2. The CDR3 is 16 amino acids. Germline-derived CDR1 and CDR2 are LGHNT and FRNRAP. V was pared by 3 bases and J by 8 bases, with 8 bases of the junction left unmatched. CDR3 nucleotide sequence: TGTGCTAGTGGTTTTACCACTAGCGGGAGTTCGGGGGAGCTGTTTTTT. It encodes CASGFTTSGSSGELFF.

The chain uses TRBV21-1 and TRBJ1-3. TRBV21-1 is a listed pseudogene. The CDR3 contains 18 residues. CDR3 DNA sequence: TGTGCCAGCAGCAAATACCCTCTTAGTCGAACCTCTGGAAACACCATATATTTT. This translates into CASSKYPLSRTSGNTIYF.

V and J are TRBV14 and TRBJ2-7; D is unclear. V lost 5 bases, J lost 3 bases, and 11 bases lay in between. Germline V CDR1 and CDR2: SGHDN, FVKESK. This CDR3 is 13 amino acids long. The CDR3 DNA is TGTGCCAGCAGCTCGCGGCAGCTCTACGAGCAGTACTTC. Encoded protein: CASSSRQLYEQYF.

The chain links TRBV5-8 to TRBJ1-4; D not certain. This CDR3 is built from 13 residues. The germline V gene encodes CDR1 SGHTS and CDR2 YDEGEE. V was trimmed by 4 bases and J by 8 bases, leaving 12 bases between them. CDR3 in amino acids: CASSRGMEEKLFF. The CDR3 DNA is TGTGCCAGCAGCCGGGGTATGGAAGAAAAACTGTTTTTT.

The rearrangement links TRBV7-9 to TRBJ2-3; D unresolved. The CDR3 is made up of 13 amino acids. CDR1 and CDR2 (germline): SEHNR, FQNEAQ (reference sequence). V was trimmed by 2 bases and J by 4 bases, leaving 7 bases between them. CDR3 region: CASSLQSADTQYF. The CDR3 nucleotides read TGTGCCAGCAGCTTACAGAGCGCAGATACGCAGTATTTT.

The chain employs TRBV7-3 and TRBJ2-1; D may be TRBD2 (6 bases). This CDR3 has 15 residues. The germline V gene has CDR1 SGHTA and CDR2 FQGTGA. Trimming left V 3 bases short and J 1 base short, with 10 bases between. DNA for the CDR3: TGTGCCAGCAGCTTGGGGGGAGAGTCCTACAATGAGCAGTTCTTC. Its translation is CASSLGGESYNEQFF.